The clone carrying this T cell receptor (beta chain) has a handful of counts. What it recognizes is unknown. The data are from a study of CD8 T cells in ankylosing spondylitis. TCRdb itself ran the 5' RACE reads through MiXCR, one entry per CDR3 protein. Of more than 100,000 distinct CDR3 sequences in the sample, roughly an eighth are singletons; the top ten hold roughly 4%. General study findings and limits: Previous work reported some of these motif variants in the synovial fluid and blood of reactive arthritis. Matched synovial fluid from ankylosing spondylitis patients was reported to be enriched for disease-linked clones. Disease-linked clones displayed a CD8+ phenotype and appeared relatively rarely in peripheral blood.

Per the germline V gene, CDR1 is SGHRS and CDR2 is YFSETQ. V was clipped by 4 bases and J by 8 bases; unmatched bases: 2. The CDR3 is 14 amino acids. This sequence joins TRBV5-1 and TRBJ1-6; 11 positions match TRBD1. Material for sequencing was blood, either unsorted or a sorted T cell fraction (not recorded which). The origin of this receptor is a female donor with ankylosing spondylitis or in good health (not recorded which). CDR3 region: CASSPGQGDSPLHF. CDR3 DNA: TGCGCCAGCAGCCCGGGACAGGGGGATTCACCCCTCCACTTT.